This T cell receptor (beta chain) was observed in a study of cytomegalovirus exposure and HLA in healthy donors. About this clone: Its antigen is currently unknown.

Study-wide results and limits: Beyond CMV serostatus, there was no information to go on about immune exposure.

Though nominally healthy at sampling, donors likely had unrecorded immune exposures. The primer mix had 60 Vbeta and 13 Jbeta primers. Produced via immunoSEQ multiplex PCR; TCRdb's table is partial and in-frame only. The table records some 140,000 clones, about 80% of them present only once. The sequenced sample consisted of PBMCs. This clonotype was obtained from a man aged 40-55 years in good health and CMV-seropositive.

As DNA, the CDR3 is TGTGCCAGCAGCCCTATCCATCAGCCCCAGCATTTT. The encoded protein is CASSPIHQPQHF. V and J are TRBV28 and TRBJ1-5; no clear D gene. In germline, CDR1 is MDHEN, CDR2 SYDVKM. V lost 6 bases and J lost 5, with 8 bases in between. The CDR3 is made up of 12 amino acids.